This passage covers 31 T cell receptor beta chains from one sample sequenced in a study of blood T cells in healthy people across ages. A sample-barcoded 5' primer and a J-beta primer mix were used in a second PCR of roughly 6 to 12 cycles. TCRdb re-analysed the 5' RACE reads in MiXCR, keeping a single row per CDR3 protein. Seen here are hundreds of thousands of distinct CDR3 sequences, roughly 44% observed once, and the top ten hold around 18%. Sequencing used blood. The receptors stem from a man aged 55 to 70 in good health.

In this sample, this clonotype turned up many times. This chain uses TRBV12-3 or TRBV12-4 with TRBJ2-5; D might be TRBD1 or TRBD2, each matching 5 bases. The CDR3 spans 14 residues. Trimming shortened V by 1 base and J by 4 bases, and 10 bases separated the two germline ends. CDR3 loop: CASSLDPGPETQYF. The DNA for the CDR3 is TGTGCCAGCAGTTTAGATCCGGGGCCAGAGACCCAGTACTTC.

This clonotype came up a few times. CDR3 loop: CASSSVGGSGVYNEQFF. CDR3 DNA: TGTGCCAGCAGCTCGGTCGGGGGGAGCGGGGTCTACAATGAGCAGTTCTTC. V gene TRBV7-9 combines with J gene TRBJ2-1, with 7 bases matching TRBD2. The V gene's germline CDR1 is SEHNR and CDR2 FQNEAQ (reference sequence). The junction had 12 bases not matched to a gene; V was cut back by 4 bases and J by 3 bases. This CDR3 is 17 amino acids long.

CDR3 bases: TGTGCCAGCAGCCCCTTACCCGACAGGGGGCAGTTCTTC. Amino acids: CASSPLPDRGQFF. The rearrangement joins TRBV14 to TRBJ2-1, with 8 bases that match TRBD1. Germline CDR1 is SGHDN and CDR2 is FVKESK. Trimming took 4 bases from V and 12 from J; bases not matched to a gene: 8. There are 13 residues in the CDR3.

This clonotype has a handful of counts. The rearrangement links TRBV9 to TRBJ2-1; 8 bases fit TRBD2. Unmatched junction bases numbered 8, after V lost 0 bases and J lost 9 bases. Looked up from germline, CDR1 is SGDLS and CDR2 is YYNGEE. This CDR3 has 15 residues. The CDR3 DNA reads as TGTGCCAGCAGCGTAGAGACGGGGGGGCACACTGAGCAGTTCTTC. Its translation is CASSVETGGHTEQFF.

CDR3 in DNA: TGCAGTGCTAGTCTAGGTAGCAATCAGCCCCAGCATTTT. Its translation: CSASLGSNQPQHF. The chain links TRBV20-1 to TRBJ1-5; no firm D call. This CDR3 comprises 13 residues. Trimming removed 3 bases from V and 0 bases from J, with 6 bases in between. Per the germline V gene, CDR1 is DFQATT and CDR2 is SNEGSKA (reference sequence).

The CDR3 spells CASSPRLAGGNNEQFF. The CDR3 DNA follows: TGTGCCAGCAGTCCCCGACTAGCGGGGGGCAACAATGAGCAGTTCTTC. The J gene is TRBJ2-1, the V gene TRBV3-1, with TRBD2 identical over 13 bases. CDR3 length equals 16 residues. The trim removed 6 bases at V and 5 bases at J, leaving 7 bases unmatched. From germline, CDR1 is LGHDT and CDR2 YNNKEL (reference sequence).

This clonotype was observed at least ten times. This chain joins TRBV20-1 and TRBJ2-7, with D perhaps being TRBD1 or TRBD2 (5 bases each). Germline loops: CDR1 DFQATT, CDR2 SNEGSKA (reference sequence). CDR3 length: 13 residues. The ends were cut back, 3 bases at V and 3 bases at J, with 12 bases in the middle. The CDR3 sequence: CSASARGHYEQYF. The CDR3 nucleotides read TGCAGTGCTAGCGCTCGGGGCCACTACGAGCAGTACTTC.

Only a few counts were recorded for this clonotype. The chain carries TRBV20-1 and TRBJ2-4, with TRBD1 matching over 7 bases. CDR3 length: 19 amino acids. The V segment lost 8 bases and the J segment 0 bases; nucleotides outside the gene matches: 22. Germline V gives CDR1 DFQATT, CDR2 SNEGSKA (reference sequence). Here the CDR3 reads CSLSARTGTVQLAKNIQYF. The CDR3 DNA reads as TGCAGTTTGTCGGCCCGGACCGGGACAGTTCAACTAGCCAAAAACATTCAGTACTTC.

The rearrangement joins TRBV7-9 to TRBJ2-6; 7 bases are shared with TRBD1. Germline values: CDR1 SEHNR, CDR2 FQNEAQ (reference sequence). Losses at the gene ends were 7 bases for V and 0 bases for J; bases not matched to a gene: 6. The CDR3 loop spans 16 amino acids. The CDR3 loop reads CASTGQAISGANVLTF. The CDR3, as DNA: TGTGCCAGCACTGGACAGGCGATCTCTGGGGCCAACGTCCTGACTTTC.

Comments on this clonotype: The junction departs from the called germline gene at one end, perhaps through a read error. The J gene is TRBJ2-7, the V gene TRBV11-2; D gene uncertain. The germline V gene has CDR1 SGHAT and CDR2 FQNNGV. The CDR3 has 14 amino acids. CDR3 coding DNA: TGTGCCAGCAGCTTATCGTACAGTGCCTACGAGCAGTACTTT. It encodes CASSLSYSAYEQYF. The full variable domain, with the rest looked up from reference TRBV11-2 and TRBJ2-7, is EAGVAQSPRYKIIEKRQSVAFWCNPISGHATLYWYQQILGQGPKLLIQFQNNGVVDDSQLPKDRFSAERLKGVDSTLKIQPAKLEDSAVYLCASSLSYSAYEQYFGPGTRLTVT.

V usage is TRBV29-1 and J usage is TRBJ2-3; 12 bases fit TRBD2. This CDR3 contains 14 residues. The junction had 0 bases not matched to a gene; V was cut back by 4 bases and J by 1 base. The V gene's germline CDR1 is SQVTM and CDR2 ANQGSEA. The CDR3 sequence is CSVASGGGTDTQYF. As DNA, the CDR3 is TGCAGCGTTGCTAGCGGGGGGGGCACAGATACGCAGTATTTT.

This clonotype has a handful of counts. V is TRBV27 and J is TRBJ2-7, with D uncertain. Germline V CDR1 and CDR2: MNHEY, SMNVEV (reference sequence). Trimming shortened V by 4 bases and J by 0 bases, and 7 bases separated the two germline ends. This CDR3 is built from 13 residues. CDR3 amino acids: CASSYRRSYEQYF. As DNA, the CDR3 is TGTGCCAGCAGTTACCGTCGCTCCTACGAGCAGTACTTC.

The chain links TRBV30 to TRBJ2-1; the D gene is possibly TRBD2 (7 bases). CDR1 is GTSNPN and CDR2 is SVGIG in the germline V gene (reference sequence). The CDR3 is 18 amino acids. V was pared by 0 bases and J by 4 bases, with 22 bases between. CDR3 amino acids: CAWSVYFSVAGAYNEQFF. CDR3 DNA: TGTGCCTGGAGTGTTTACTTTTCTGTGGCGGGGGCTTACAATGAGCAGTTCTTC.

The J gene is TRBJ1-1, the V gene TRBV9; 11 nucleotides agree with TRBD1. The CDR3 is 16 amino acids. V trimming: 4 bases; J trimming: 4 bases; junction bases outside the gene matches: 9. Germline CDR1 and CDR2: SGDLS and YYNGEE. CDR3: CASSPGQGAKSTEAFF. CDR3 nucleotide sequence: TGTGCCAGCAGCCCAGGACAGGGGGCGAAGTCCACTGAAGCTTTCTTT.

This clonotype was counted only a few times. The V gene is TRBV7-2, the J gene TRBJ2-3; 9 nucleotides align to TRBD2. The germline V gene encodes CDR1 SGHTA and CDR2 FQGNSA. The V gene end was trimmed by 3 bases and the J gene end by 4 bases; junction bases not matched to a gene: 5. CDR3 length: 15 residues. The DNA for the CDR3 is TGTGCCAGCAGCTTGCGGCTAGCGGGGTCAGATACGCAGTATTTT. It is translated as CASSLRLAGSDTQYF.

This clonotype came up a few times. One end of the junction fails to match germline, which may point to a read error. The chain uses TRBV7-7 and TRBJ2-5; 8 nucleotides align to TRBD2. The CDR3 covers 14 residues. The germline gives CDR1 SSHAT, CDR2 FNYEAQ (reference sequence). The chain's CDR3 is CASSVAGTGETQYF. The CDR3 region has the DNA TGTGCTAGCAGTGTAGCGGGGACGGGGGAGACCCAGTACTTC.

The genes are TRBV4-3 and TRBJ1-2; 10 positions agree with TRBD1. Germline values: CDR1 LGHNA, CDR2 YSLEER. CDR3 size: 15 residues. J was trimmed by 0 bases and V by 4 bases; bases with no gene match: 2. CDR3 sequence reads: CASSRTGGTNYGYTF. In DNA, the CDR3 is TGCGCCAGCAGCCGGACAGGGGGGACTAACTATGGCTACACCTTC.

A note on this clonotype: At one boundary the junction diverges from the germline segment, which might be a read error. Written as DNA, the CDR3 is TGTACCAGCAGTCCACCGACAGGGGGAGGTGGCTACACCTTC. Translation: CTSSPPTGGGGYTF. This rearrangement joins TRBV28 to TRBJ1-2; TRBD1 matches at 9 bases. The CDR3 consists of 14 residues. Germline lookup yields CDR1 MDHEN and CDR2 SYDVKM.

The chain has TRBV2 and TRBJ2-1; TRBD2 matches at 13 bases. The CDR3 covers 18 residues. Per the germline V gene, CDR1 is SNHLY and CDR2 is FYNNEI. V shed 6 bases and J 0 bases; nucleotides not matched to a gene: 8. CDR3 in amino acids: CASRRTSGGGSSYNEQFF. The CDR3 DNA is TGTGCCAGCAGAAGGACTAGCGGGGGTGGGAGCTCCTACAATGAGCAGTTCTTC. Together with reference TRBV2 and TRBJ2-1, the CDR3 gives the full variable domain: EPEVTQTPSHQVTQMGQEVILRCVPISNHLYFYWYRQILGQKVEFLVSFYNNEISEKSEIFDDQFSVERPDGSNFTLKIRSTKLEDSAMYFCASRRTSGGGSSYNEQFFGPGTRLTVL.

The chain recombines TRBV5-5 with TRBJ2-1; D gene unclear. V gave up 4 bases and J gave up 9 bases, with 17 bases separating them. There are 14 residues in the CDR3. Germline V gene lookup returns CDR1 SGHKS and CDR2 YYEKEE (reference sequence). The chain's CDR3 is CASSPKLLRPEQFF. DNA for the CDR3: TGTGCCAGCAGCCCCAAGCTGCTAAGGCCTGAGCAGTTCTTC.

CDR3 protein: CASSQSWTIVAEAFF. The CDR3 DNA follows: TGCGCCAGCAGCCAGTCGTGGACGATAGTCGCTGAAGCTTTCTTT. The chain combines TRBV4-3 with TRBJ1-1, with D unresolved. Per the germline V gene, CDR1 is LGHNA and CDR2 is YSLEER. This CDR3 has 15 residues. Deletions cut 3 bases from V and 6 bases from J, with 17 bases between.

The chain employs TRBV9 and TRBJ2-5, with D possibly matching TRBD1 (5 bases). Germline V gives CDR1 SGDLS, CDR2 YYNGEE. This CDR3 comprises 18 residues. Trimming shortened V by 2 bases and J by 5 bases, and 25 bases separated the two germline ends. Here the CDR3 DNA reads TGTGCCAGCAGCGTCCAAGCATATACAGGTGTCCTCGTGGAGACCCAGTACTTC. Its translation: CASSVQAYTGVLVETQYF.

The chain recombines TRBV7-9 with TRBJ1-2; TRBD1 might be the D (5 bases). The CDR3 is 13 amino acids. V lost 5 bases, J lost 5 bases, and 12 bases lay in between. CDR1 is SEHNR, CDR2 FQNEAQ, per germline (reference sequence). Here the CDR3 reads CASSAPQGYGYTF. CDR3 DNA: TGTGCCAGCAGCGCCCCCCAGGGATATGGCTACACCTTC.

This clonotype has only a few counts. The chain recombines TRBV13 with TRBJ1-2; no reliable D call. CDR3 length equals 14 residues. Trimming shortened V by 2 bases and J by 1 base, and 8 bases separated the two germline ends. The germline CDR1 and CDR2 sequences are PRHDT and FYEKMQ (reference sequence). The CDR3 reads CASSLRANNYGYTF. CDR3 DNA sequence: TGTGCCAGCAGCTTAAGGGCGAATAACTATGGCTACACCTTC. Drawing the rest from reference TRBV13 and TRBJ1-2, the complete variable domain is AAGVIQSPRHLIKEKRETATLKCYPIPRHDTVYWYQQGPGQDPQFLISFYEKMQSDKGSIPDRFSAQQFSDYHSELNMSSLELGDSALYFCASSLRANNYGYTFGSGTRLTVV.

This clonotype was seen at least ten times. V is TRBV5-5 and J is TRBJ2-3; TRBD2 matches 9 bases. This CDR3 comprises 15 residues. Germline V lookup: CDR1 SGHKS, CDR2 YYEKEE (reference sequence). The junction had 6 bases not matched to a gene; V was cut back by 4 bases and J by 3 bases. CDR3 sequence reads: CASSISRGGTDTQYF. The CDR3 bases are TGTGCCAGCAGCATATCGCGGGGGGGAACAGATACGCAGTATTTT.

The J gene is TRBJ2-1, the V gene TRBV27; a weak D match, TRBD2 (6 bases). Germline V gene lookup returns CDR1 MNHEY and CDR2 SMNVEV (reference sequence). The V gene lost 4 bases and the J gene lost 13 bases, with 26 bases spanning the gap. The CDR3 sequence is 16 residues long. The CDR3 is CASSSDRFLAQETQFF. The CDR3 DNA follows: TGTGCCAGCAGTTCCGACAGATTTCTAGCGCAAGAGACCCAGTTCTTC.

The chain couples TRBV20-1 to TRBJ2-5; 14 positions match TRBD2. The trim removed 0 bases at V and 5 bases at J, leaving 5 bases unmatched. CDR1 is DFQATT, CDR2 SNEGSKA, per germline (reference sequence). CDR3 length: 16 residues. CDR3 DNA sequence: TGCAGTGCTAGAGATCGGACTAGCGGGGGGCGGGAGACCCAGTACTTC. Translating gives CSARDRTSGGRETQYF.

This chain's CDR3 is CASSFPWGNEQFF. DNA for the CDR3: TGTGCCAGCAGTTTCCCGTGGGGGAATGAGCAGTTCTTC. V and J are TRBV27 and TRBJ2-1; D could derive from TRBD1 or TRBD2 (5 bases each). V was shortened by 3 bases and J by 7 bases, with 10 bases between the two germline ends. The CDR3 spans 13 residues. Germline V gene lookup returns CDR1 MNHEY and CDR2 SMNVEV (reference sequence).

This clonotype was observed a few times. CDR3 sequence: CASSPPGQGNQRYF. The CDR3, as DNA: TGTGCCAGCAGTCCCCCCGGACAGGGGAACCAACGGTACTTC. The chain carries TRBV6-2 or TRBV6-3 and TRBJ2-7; 9 nucleotides agree with TRBD1. The germline CDR1 and CDR2 sequences are MNHEY and SVGEGT. The length of the CDR3 is 14 residues. Losses at the gene ends were 5 bases for V and 12 bases for J; bases not matched to a gene: 14.

This chain connects TRBV30 to TRBJ2-7; 9 bases agree with TRBD1. The V gene's germline CDR1 is GTSNPN and CDR2 SVGIG (reference sequence). V trimming: 0 bases; J trimming: 2 bases; junction bases outside the gene matches: 5. This CDR3 is built from 15 residues. This CDR3 reads CAWSVRRDRAYEQYF. CDR3 in DNA: TGTGCCTGGAGTGTACGGCGGGACAGGGCCTACGAGCAGTACTTC.

In its sample, this clonotype was seen a few times. V and J are TRBV29-1 and TRBJ1-6, with D possibly matching TRBD1 (6 bases). V was pared by 6 bases and J by 0 bases, with 12 bases between. Germline lookup yields CDR1 SQVTM and CDR2 ANQGSEA. The CDR3 length is 15 residues. The CDR3 sequence: CSVRTGNSYNSPLHF. CDR3 nucleotide sequence: TGCAGCGTACGAACAGGGAACTCCTATAATTCACCCCTCCACTTT.